This T cell receptor beta chain was identified during a study of cytomegalovirus exposure and HLA in healthy donors (dated by TCRdb to 2015 to 2018). Background on the whole study: An earlier analysis of about 560 of the donors reported 250 to 350 Gb of sequence data and around 120 million unique TCR beta sequences obtained from about 179 million T cells. An early release covering about 600 HLA-typed donors comprised approximately 290 gigabases of sequencing data and around 80 million unique TCR sequences. Of the roughly 400 genotyped donors, around 81% fell in the genetic ancestry cluster associated with self-reported Caucasian donors. The study was designed to test whether signatures of past pathogen exposure could be identified by cataloging public T cell receptors. The T cell repertoires of roughly 660 subjects were profiled by immunosequencing and related to cytomegalovirus serostatus. Besides the first cohort of some 670 subjects, a separate validation cohort made up of some 110 different subjects was used. To predict cytomegalovirus infection status, the study brought together high-throughput TCR immunosequencing, statistical association of individual TCRs with disease status, and machine learning. In a later analysis, previously published TCR beta repertoires from 550 to 700 donors were re-analyzed and high-resolution HLA genotyping was added so that TCR occurrence patterns could be studied. In the later analysis, no new phenotypic data were used to find candidate immune exposures; instead, reliance was placed on TCR beta sequences and their occurrence across donors. To decide whether each TCR beta V gene segment behaved as functional or pseudogenic, an earlier analysis of over 500 of the donors relied on high-throughput TCR beta sequencing. Alongside the repertoire data, information on donor age, sex, ethnicity and CMV serostatus was compiled. Genome-wide SNP genotypes for about 60% of the roughly 670 donors were used in a later genetic analysis, which treated that subset as a discovery cohort. Every discovery cohort repertoire had been produced on one sequencing platform. Both class I and class II loci were covered by HLA typing, at four-digit resolution. The number of typed donors differed by locus: about 620-640 for A, B, C, DRB1 and DQB1; 522 for DQA1; approximately 610 for DPA1; and approximately 450 for DPB1. Roughly 5 DR-DQ haplotypes were handled as single units for association and clustering because linkage in the cohort was strong. Across roughly 420 genotyped donors of the cohort, an average of about 240,000 unique TCR beta nucleotide sequences per donor were sequenced, and roughly 18% of those sequences were non-productive.

Beyond this particular receptor, the publication reports: In vitro tests confirmed that three of the cytomegalovirus-associated TCR beta chains recognize cytomegalovirus antigens. In both the original and validation cohorts, the classifier was reported to diagnose cytomegalovirus status with high specificity and sensitivity. A further reported finding was that TCR beta sequences accurately predicted the HLA-A and HLA-B alleles for most subjects in the first cohort. Most TCR sequences were observed very rarely across donors, whereas some public TCRs were present in many individuals. Compared with equally common non-associated chains, HLA-associated TCR beta chains in a later analysis were more clonally expanded and had lower generation probabilities. In a later analysis, several top co-occurrence clusters were reported to appear linked to parvovirus B19, influenza, CMV and Epstein-Barr virus. Only TCR beta chains were sequenced in this cohort, and the absence of alpha or paired-chain data limited detectable features. A later analysis found that most CMV-associated TCR beta chains appeared HLA-restricted, with HLA associations seemingly driven largely by CMV exposure. The study listed 150 to 200 TCR beta chains as associated with cytomegalovirus. Immune exposure information for the cohort was limited to CMV serostatus. When HLA alleles, especially DR and DQ, strongly co-occurred, TCR associations were difficult to assign to individual alleles. HLA typing was unavailable for some donors at each locus, so association tests used only the typed subset. In a later analysis, the rate of TCR association differed among HLA loci, with DRB1 alleles having the most associated TCRs and HLA-C alleles having the fewest. Sequencing depth was assumed to be roughly uniform across donors in the presence/absence analyses, though that assumption may not hold. The earlier analysis of approximately 540 of the donors excluded seventeen rarely observed V segments, including chromosome 9 orphons, because counts were too low. An association between a missense DCLRE1C variant and V-gene and J-gene trimming of TCR beta chains was found in a later genetic analysis and replicated in an independent cohort. A later analysis associated approximately 17,000 TCR beta sequences with specific HLA alleles at a false discovery rate of 0.05. An earlier analysis of 587 of the donors showed that most TCR beta V segments appeared in productive rearrangements either about 87% or about 30% of the time, which broadly matched IMGT annotations. Because the 87-base-pair reads could not distinguish some IMGT-functional V segments, including TRBV6-2 and TRBV6-3, those segments were excluded. According to the authors, the approach could potentially be generalized to other disease states and immunological phenotypes. Correlated functional status among segregating V segments might reflect linkage disequilibrium, but an unknown experimental factor could not be ruled out. In a later genetic analysis, fewer N-insertions in productive TCRs were reported among donors in an Asian-associated ancestry cluster than the roughly 700-donor mean. A cluster of highly shared sequence variants was judged likely to be a technical artifact of the sequencing pipeline.

Looking up the germline V gene yields CDR1 SGDLS and CDR2 YYNGEE. The CDR3 starts with the cysteine, ends with the phenylalanine, and has 16 residues. This entry keeps only the CDR3 DNA: 48 bases, framed from base 1. V ends up 0 bases short and J 5 bases short, with an unmatched junction base count of 9. The cohort was made up of 666 healthy bone marrow donors. Cohort members were all nominally healthy when sampled, although unrecorded immune exposures were likely present. The donor was CMV seropositive and was included in the group of some 290 seropositive cohort members. A peripheral blood sample was provided by each donor, and peripheral blood mononuclear cells were used for TCR beta sequencing. The Qiagen DNeasy Blood Extraction Kit was used to extract genomic DNA from the blood cell samples. Receptor amplification or capture employed the immunoSEQ multiplex PCR assay. For the multiplex PCR, a mixture combining 60 forward primers for TCR Vbeta segments and 13 reverse primers for TCR Jbeta segments was used. Amplification of the CDR3 region of rearranged TCR beta genes was performed with a multiplex PCR assay on genomic DNA. The amplified TCR beta libraries were sequenced on the Illumina HiSeq System as 87-base-pair reads. The source study handled its data this way. A later analysis counted about 76 million unique TCR beta chains across the 666 repertoires, and around 9.9 million of these chains were shared by at least two donors. Raw reads were error-corrected and collapsed into unique sequences with a nearest-neighbor algorithm that merged closely related sequences to remove PCR and sequencing errors. To assign V, D and J gene segments, CDR3 sequences were aligned to IMGT reference sequences. Each retained sequence needed at least a six-nucleotide match to both a V gene segment and a J gene segment. Rearrangements were classified as productive when the CDR3 lacked stop codons and remained in frame with V and J, and all other rearrangements were classified as non-productive. Following IMGT convention, CDR3 was defined as the stretch from the second conserved V-encoded cysteine up to the conserved J-encoded phenylalanine. The earlier analysis of about 500 of the donors excluded sequences that lacked an unambiguous match to a single V gene segment. In an earlier analysis of around 590 of the donors, a V segment was called functional when productive rearrangements were above 56.7%, and segregating when the standard deviation between donors exceeded 5%. A statistical classification framework was built for diagnosing cytomegalovirus status from the catalog of TCR beta chain sequences. In a later analysis, TCR nucleotide sequences were compared against IMGT/GENE-DB human TR gene sequences so that V and J genes could be assigned. A later analysis assigned CDR3 sequences and most-parsimonious VDJ recombination scenarios with the TCRdist pipeline. In a later analysis, every TCR beta chain was defined by the combination of its CDR3 amino acid sequence and its V-gene family, and reads without a unique V-gene family were dropped. A later analysis removed roughly 590 highly shared, low-generation-probability nucleotide sequences to deal with suspected cross-contamination and a sequencing artifact. In a later analysis, a clonal expansion index was calculated for each public chain from normalized within-repertoire ranks of inferred template counts. Generation probabilities in a later analysis came from a VDJ recombination model fitted to out-of-frame rearrangements, and those results were checked against IGoR. In a later analysis, TCR-TCR, TCR-HLA and TCR-CMV co-occurrence was scored with hypergeometric tests, and a repertoire-size bias correction was applied to TCR pairs. In a later analysis, false discovery rates were estimated by permuting HLA or CMV assignments 20 times. A later analysis grouped co-occurring TCRs with DBSCAN, adding TCRdist sequence similarity when clustering within HLA-allele-positive subsets. For co-occurrence clustering, repertoires with fewer than 30,000 or more than 120,000 public chains were excluded, along with a handful of repertoires with anomalous nucleotide sharing. Not all clones reach the TCRdb copy of this immuneACCESS table, which keeps in-frame sequences only. Checked studies attribute under half of the gap to unresolved V genes and leave the rest unexplained. V and J calls plus clone size are reproduced from that table; the DNA served to infer D and trimming. The sample has nearly 200,000 clones on record, roughly 80% of them singletons. Roughly 0.4% of the sample is taken by the ten largest.

Concerning this clone itself: Its antigen is unknown. Base qualities are not recorded, but no much larger clone differs from it by a single base. This sample also contains other DNA sequences that code for the same CDR3.

The receptor chain draws on TRBV9 and TRBJ2-7; TRBD1 matches 9 bases in the middle. The clonotype originates from a male donor in good health and CMV-seropositive. Sequenced material: PBMCs. The CDR3 amino acid sequence is: CASSVGGTGGRDEQYF. In nucleotide form, the sequence is TGTGCCAGCAGCGTAGGAGGTACAGGGGGCAGAGACGAGCAGTACTTC.